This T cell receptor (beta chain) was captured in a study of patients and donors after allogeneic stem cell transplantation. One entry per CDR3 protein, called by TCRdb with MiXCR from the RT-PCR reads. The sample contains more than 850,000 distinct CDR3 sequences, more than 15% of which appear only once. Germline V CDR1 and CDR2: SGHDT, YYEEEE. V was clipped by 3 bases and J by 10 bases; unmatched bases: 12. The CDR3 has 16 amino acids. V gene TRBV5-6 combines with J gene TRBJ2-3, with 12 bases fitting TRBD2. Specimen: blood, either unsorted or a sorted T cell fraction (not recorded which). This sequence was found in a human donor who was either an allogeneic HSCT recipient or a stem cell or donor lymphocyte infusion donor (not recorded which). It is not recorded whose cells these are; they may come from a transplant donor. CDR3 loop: CASSWDLAGGPQAQYF. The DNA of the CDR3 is TGTGCCAGCAGCTGGGATCTAGCGGGGGGGCCTCAGGCGCAGTATTTT.